A selection of T cell receptor beta chains follows, all from one sample in a study of control samples from healthy donors and cancer patients. Sequencing used immunoSEQ multiplex PCR; TCRdb keeps in-frame clones, though not all of them. This sample carries 63,000 or so clones, roughly 87% of them seen once, and the ten largest clones take roughly 5.5%. The sequencing sample was made of PBMCs. The source is a man in his 60s with colorectal cancer. CDR3s include the opening cysteine and the closing phenylalanine or tryptophan. The D gene is left open where the match is weak.

d_call: NA; v_call: TRBV19; cdr3_aa: CASRFSGSWETQYF
d_call: NA; v_call: TRBV7-3; cdr3_aa: CASRGALGTGELFF
d_call: NA; v_call: TRBV28; cdr3_aa: CASSRVMNTEAFF
d_call: NA; v_call: TRBV24-1; cdr3_aa: CATSAAQGRTGELFF
d_call: TRBD2; v_call: TRBV4-1; cdr3_aa: CASSHQAGATAKNIQYF
d_call: NA; v_call: TRBV6-1; cdr3_aa: CASSERGGGQPQHF
d_call: NA; v_call: TRBV28; cdr3_aa: CASSETQETQYF
d_call: TRBD1; v_call: TRBV6-5; cdr3_aa: CASSYPDREGYTF
d_call: TRBD2; v_call: TRBV19; cdr3_aa: CASAPTSGYNEQFF
d_call: NA; v_call: TRBV18; cdr3_aa: CASSPGTANYGYTF
d_call: NA; v_call: TRBV6-6; cdr3_aa: CATSGGADYGYTF
d_call: NA; v_call: TRBV3-1/TRBV3-2; cdr3_aa: CASSRGQSAVQETQYF
d_call: NA; v_call: TRBV7-2; cdr3_aa: CASSYRWGGPSGNTIYF
d_call: TRBD1; v_call: TRBV9; cdr3_aa: CASNSRDSYTGELFF
d_call: TRBD2; v_call: TRBV5-1; cdr3_aa: CASSTVGGAFYEQYF
d_call: TRBD1; v_call: TRBV29-1; cdr3_aa: CSVMAGGPGEQYF
d_call: TRBD1; v_call: TRBV2; cdr3_aa: CASSLRRQGVNEQFF
d_call: NA; v_call: TRBV10-3; cdr3_aa: CAISESGYANTGELFF
d_call: NA; v_call: TRBV7-9; cdr3_aa: CASSLDGGTNYGYTF
d_call: NA; v_call: TRBV6-5; cdr3_aa: CASRRGGRETQYF
d_call: NA; v_call: TRBV28; cdr3_aa: CASSSSRGREAPGELFF
d_call: TRBD1; v_call: TRBV5-4; cdr3_aa: CASSLIGTGGQETQYF
d_call: NA; v_call: TRBV11-2; cdr3_aa: CASSLEVDTQYF
d_call: NA; v_call: TRBV11-3; cdr3_aa: CASSPSRVADMQYF
d_call: NA; v_call: TRBV6-2/TRBV6-3; cdr3_aa: CASSYSMGRNLYEQYF
d_call: TRBD1; v_call: TRBV19; cdr3_aa: CASSMGDRGASPLHF
d_call: NA; v_call: TRBV4-3; cdr3_aa: CASSQDRGKGAFF
d_call: NA; v_call: TRBV25-1; cdr3_aa: CASSEWAVGEQYF
d_call: TRBD1; v_call: TRBV24-1; cdr3_aa: CATSDLDRGRETQYF
d_call: NA; v_call: TRBV29-1; cdr3_aa: CSVANRGDYGYTF
d_call: NA; v_call: TRBV29-1; cdr3_aa: CSVDGTKYNYGYTF
d_call: NA; v_call: TRBV28; cdr3_aa: CASSLLGEHYEQYF
d_call: NA; v_call: TRBV25-1; cdr3_aa: CASSGDTNTEAFF
d_call: NA; v_call: TRBV7-2; cdr3_aa: CASSFTGSSYEQYF
d_call: NA; v_call: TRBV6-5; cdr3_aa: CASSASPDRLGYTF
d_call: TRBD1; v_call: TRBV29-1; cdr3_aa: CSAGGQGNEQFF
d_call: NA; v_call: TRBV28; cdr3_aa: CASSPSWQGNIQYF
d_call: NA; v_call: TRBV7-9; cdr3_aa: CASSPTYLAKNIQYF
d_call: NA; v_call: TRBV18; cdr3_aa: CASSPRENNENTEAFF
d_call: NA; v_call: TRBV9; cdr3_aa: CASSPLRAMSTNEQFF
d_call: NA; v_call: TRBV7-8; cdr3_aa: CASSLSLDRRSNQPQHF
d_call: TRBD2; v_call: TRBV5-4; cdr3_aa: CASSLAGTTAYTQYF
d_call: NA; v_call: TRBV3-1/TRBV3-2; cdr3_aa: CASSPGYRGEQFF
d_call: TRBD1; v_call: TRBV5-6; cdr3_aa: CASKMDRGFEAFF
d_call: NA; v_call: TRBV7-9; cdr3_aa: CASSLLGRHYEQYF
d_call: TRBD1; v_call: TRBV23-1; cdr3_aa: CASSQSDRPNEKLFF
d_call: NA; v_call: TRBV6-2/TRBV6-3; cdr3_aa: CASSYSSETSPLHF
d_call: TRBD2; v_call: TRBV6-5; cdr3_aa: CASSRLAGPYEQYF
d_call: TRBD1; v_call: TRBV19; cdr3_aa: CASRTGGILMNTEAFF
d_call: TRBD2; v_call: TRBV18; cdr3_aa: CASSPPRLAGALDTQYF
d_call: NA; v_call: TRBV7-3; cdr3_aa: CASSLRGGLSNQPQHF
d_call: NA; v_call: TRBV5-1; cdr3_aa: CASSLEGAGELFF
d_call: NA; v_call: TRBV5-1; cdr3_aa: CASSLGQLQETQYF